The present entry profiles one T cell receptor beta chain with its context. The sample is drawn from a study of CD8 T cells in Susac syndrome. With random hexamers, reverse transcription was performed on roughly 0.5 to 1 ug of RNA. TCRdb fed the immunoSEQ multiplex PCR reads into MiXCR, producing one record per CDR3 protein. The table records over 350,000 distinct CDR3 sequences, around 83% of them present only once. V lost 0 bases and J lost 7, with 7 bases in between. The CDR3 is 13 residues long. CDR1 is MGHRA and CDR2 is YSYEKL in the germline V gene. The genes are TRBV4-1 and TRBJ2-1; D call uncertain. The sample was CD8+ T cells from PBMCs. This receptor was taken from a human donor with multiple sclerosis. The CDR3 nucleotides are TGCGCCAGCAGCCAAGAGAGGTTTAATGAGCAGTTCTTC. Translating gives CASSQERFNEQFF.